The text below deals with one TCR beta chain. Its antigen is still unknown. Trimming took 4 bases from V and 8 from J; bases not matched to a gene: 4. CDR1 is MGHDK and CDR2 is SYGVNS in the germline V gene. The CDR3 consists of 13 residues. PCR used 60 Vbeta primers and 13 Jbeta primers. Clones were read by immunoSEQ multiplex PCR, and TCRdb kept only the in-frame ones, dropping some. The repertoire holds 65,000 to 90,000 clones, around 84% seen once, with 8% to 9% in the top ten. The data originate from a study of cytomegalovirus exposure and HLA in healthy donors. Study-level results: Most TCR beta V segments were productive about 90% or about 30% of the time in an earlier analysis. Because they were indistinguishable, some V segments, including TRBV6-2 and TRBV6-3, were excluded.

Likely unrecorded immune exposures existed in these nominally healthy donors. Source material: PBMCs. The J gene is TRBJ1-4, the V gene TRBV25-1; 7 nucleotides match TRBD1. The TCR sequence derives from a woman aged 40-49 years in good health and CMV-seropositive. The CDR3 DNA sequence: TGTGCCAGCAGTGTAACAGGGGACGAAAAACTGTTTTTT. Amino acids: CASSVTGDEKLFF. The full variable domain, completed using reference TRBV25-1 and TRBJ1-4, is EADIYQTPRYLVIGTGKKITLECSQTMGHDKMYWYQQDPGMELHLIHYSYGVNSTEKGDLSSESTVSRIRTEHFPLTLESARPSHTSQYLCASSVTGDEKLFFGSGTQLSVL.